A selection of T cell receptor beta chains follows, all from one sample in a study of control samples from healthy donors and cancer patients. Some clones are missing from TCRdb's copy, which holds only in-frame ones; the method was immunoSEQ multiplex PCR. This sample yields around 43,000 clones, of which roughly 92% are seen a single time; roughly 3.5% belongs to the top ten. The material sequenced was blood. The receptors come from a woman between 50 and 59 years old in good health. Both conserved end residues are part of each CDR3. A D gene is named only where the DNA matches it firmly. Some rows have no size entry. The others give once, few or many, or a class for an expanded clone.

v_gene,j_gene,abundance,d_gene,CDR3nt,CDR3aa
TRBV11-3,TRBJ1-2,NA,NA,TGTGCCAGCAGCTTTAGGAGCGGGTCTGGCTACACCTTC,CASSFRSGSGYTF
TRBV6-6,TRBJ1-6,NA,NA,TGTGCCAGCAGAACCCGGGCAGATAATTCACCCCTCCACTTT,CASRTRADNSPLHF
TRBV5-1,TRBJ1-2,NA,NA,TGCGCCAGCAGCTTGAGGGATGACTATGGCTACACCTTC,CASSLRDDYGYTF
TRBV25-1,TRBJ1-1,once,NA,TGTGCCAGCAGTGTCGAGGGAAGGAACACTGAAGCTTTCTTT,CASSVEGRNTEAFF
TRBV19,TRBJ2-5,NA,TRBD2,TGTGCCAGTAGTATAGGTAGCGGGGAGTGGGAGACCCAGTACTTC,CASSIGSGEWETQYF
TRBV28,TRBJ1-5,NA,NA,TGTGCCAGCGGTGACCAGCCCCAGCATTTT,CASGDQPQHF
TRBV9,TRBJ2-1,NA,TRBD2,TGTGCCAGCAGCACCCGGGGGGGCCTCGAGAATGAGCAGTTCTTC,CASSTRGGLENEQFF
TRBV28,TRBJ1-4,NA,NA,TGTGCCAGCAGTCCCCCCGGGACGGAAGATGAAAAACTGTTTTTT,CASSPPGTEDEKLFF
TRBV7-3,TRBJ2-6,NA,TRBD1,TGTGCCTCAGGACAGGGGGCGGCTGGGGCCAACGTCCTGACTTTC,CASGQGAAGANVLTF
TRBV28,TRBJ1-6,NA,NA,TGTGCCAGCAGTTTACAGGCAGGCTCAGGATCACCCCTCCACTTT,CASSLQAGSGSPLHF
TRBV9,TRBJ2-3,NA,TRBD1,TGTGCCAGCAGCGCTCGACAGGGGCAGGATACGCAGTATTTT,CASSARQGQDTQYF
TRBV6-5,TRBJ1-6,NA,TRBD1,TGTGCCAGCAAGGAGCAGGGGGCGTTAAATTCACCCCTCCACTTT,CASKEQGALNSPLHF
TRBV30,TRBJ1-4,NA,TRBD1,TGTGCCTGGAGTACCAGGGGGCGGCTGGGGCGGGAAAAACTGTTTTTT,CAWSTRGRLGREKLFF
TRBV28,TRBJ1-4,NA,NA,TGTGCCAGCAGTGGGGGATCATCGAACTCTAATGAAAAACTGTTTTTT,CASSGGSSNSNEKLFF
TRBV2,TRBJ2-3,NA,NA,TGTGCCAGCAGTAAAACAGGTATCACAGATACGCAGTATTTT,CASSKTGITDTQYF
TRBV7-9,TRBJ1-5,NA,NA,TGTGCCAGCAGTCCTGACAACGTCCTAGCCGCTCAGCCCCAGCATTTT,CASSPDNVLAAQPQHF
TRBV11-2,TRBJ2-5,NA,TRBD2,TGTGCCAGCAGCTTAAGCGGGGGAAGGGAGACCCAGTACTTC,CASSLSGGRETQYF
TRBV19,TRBJ2-5,NA,TRBD1,TGTGCCAGTAGTGACGACAGGGAAAGAAGGAGCCAAGAGACCCAGTACTTC,CASSDDRERRSQETQYF
TRBV12-5,TRBJ2-3,once,TRBD1,TGTGCTAGTGGTTTGGCGACAGGGGGAGCCGGCACAGATACGCAGTATTTT,CASGLATGGAGTDTQYF
TRBV4-3,TRBJ2-6,NA,NA,TGCGCCAGCAGCCAAGATACGGGGGGGGCCAACGTCCTGACTTTC,CASSQDTGGANVLTF
TRBV19,TRBJ2-7,once,TRBD1,TGTGCCAGTAGGAACCTTCACCGGGACAGGGACTACGAGCAGTACTTC,CASRNLHRDRDYEQYF
TRBV11-3,TRBJ2-2,NA,NA,TGTGCCAGCAGCTTGATTGCAGGGAACCTCCCATCCGGGGAGCTGTTTTTT,CASSLIAGNLPSGELFF
TRBV5-4,TRBJ2-1,NA,NA,TGTGCCAGCAGTCTGGCGCCGGGGGTTGGCAATGAGCAGTTCTTC,CASSLAPGVGNEQFF